Shown below are 18 T cell receptor beta chains from a single sample sequenced in a study of blood T cell repertoires in COVID-19. The table came from immunoSEQ multiplex PCR; TCRdb's copy has only in-frame clones and leaves some out. This table has some 250,000 clones, about 83% appearing once. Material for sequencing was peripheral blood. These TCRs come from a man older than 75 with acute or convalescent COVID-19.

This clone was detected a few times. The chain is built from TRBV10-1 and TRBJ2-1; 9 nucleotides line up with TRBD1. This CDR3 contains 16 residues. V shed 5 bases and J 2 bases; nucleotides not matched to a gene: 7. Germline CDR1 WNHNN, CDR2 SYGVQD (reference sequence). CDR3: CASSFTGGSTYNEQFF. The CDR3 nucleotides read TGCGCCAGCAGTTTCACAGGGGGCTCGACCTACAATGAGCAGTTCTTC.

V gene TRBV19 combines with J gene TRBJ1-4, with 8 bases fitting TRBD1. With 5 bases clipped from V and 4 bases from J, the junction kept 3 bases outside the gene matches. The germline V gene encodes CDR1 LNHDA and CDR2 SQIVND (reference sequence). This CDR3 spans 14 amino acids. In nucleotides, the CDR3 is TGTGCCAGTAGTGGACAGGGAATTAATGAAAAACTGTTTTTT. It yields the protein CASSGQGINEKLFF.

The chain carries TRBV19 and TRBJ2-3; D is unresolved. This CDR3 comprises 12 residues. V was cut by 7 bases and J by 1 base, with 6 bases left in between. Looked up from germline, CDR1 is LNHDA and CDR2 is SQIVND (reference sequence). CDR3 amino acids: CASTPGTDTQYF. In nucleotides, the CDR3 is TGTGCCAGTACCCCCGGCACAGATACGCAGTATTTT.

This chain joins TRBV4-1 and TRBJ2-2; 7 nucleotides align to TRBD1. This CDR3 is built from 15 residues. Germline CDR1 MGHRA, CDR2 YSYEKL. V lost 4 bases, J lost 6 bases, and 8 bases stayed unmatched. The CDR3 reads CASSPQGVLPGELFF. CDR3 DNA: TGCGCCAGCAGCCCTCAGGGGGTCCTCCCCGGGGAGCTGTTTTTT.

The CDR3 region has the DNA TGTGCCAGCAGCTTAGGGACACCTGGAAACACCATATATTTT. Translating it yields CASSLGTPGNTIYF. The chain combines TRBV7-2 with TRBJ1-3; D perhaps matches TRBD1 (5 bases). The ends were cut back, 1 base at V and 2 bases at J, with 6 bases in the middle. From germline, CDR1 is SGHTA and CDR2 FQGNSA. CDR3 length: 14 amino acids.

V usage is TRBV28 and J usage is TRBJ1-5; tentative D call: TRBD1 (5 bases). Trimming left V 6 bases short and J 1 base short, with 7 bases between. Germline values: CDR1 MDHEN, CDR2 SYDVKM. The CDR3 covers 13 residues. CDR3 in DNA: TGTGCCAGCAGGGACAAGAGCAATCAGCCCCAGCATTTT. Translating gives CASRDKSNQPQHF. The full variable domain, completed using reference TRBV28 and TRBJ1-5, is DVKVTQSSRYLVKRTGEKVFLECVQDMDHENMFWYRQDPGLGLRLIYFSYDVKMKEKGDIPEGYSVSREKKERFSLILESASTNQTSMYLCASRDKSNQPQHFGDGTRLSIL.

This chain uses TRBV19 with TRBJ2-2; 10 bases line up with TRBD2. Trimming at V came to 3 bases and at J to 6 bases, leaving 16 bases not matched to a gene. Germline CDR1 is LNHDA and CDR2 is SQIVND (reference sequence). This CDR3 has 19 amino acids. The chain's CDR3 is CASSMRTGPSGSEAGELFF. In nucleotides, the CDR3 is TGTGCCAGTAGTATGCGGACAGGGCCTAGCGGGAGTGAAGCCGGGGAGCTGTTTTTT.

This rearrangement joins TRBV19 to TRBJ2-1; TRBD2 aligns across 9 bases. The CDR3 extends over 17 amino acids. The V gene end was trimmed by 4 bases and the J gene end by 4 bases; junction bases not matched to a gene: 11. Per germline, CDR1 LNHDA and CDR2 SQIVND (reference sequence). CDR3 region: CASSTGPGLATYNEQFF. The CDR3 nucleotides read TGTGCCAGTAGTACCGGGCCCGGACTAGCGACTTACAATGAGCAGTTCTTC.

The chain uses TRBV18 and TRBJ1-1; TRBD1 agrees at 9 bases. Germline-derived CDR1 and CDR2 are KGHSH and LQKENI. Germline trimming cut 0 bases from V and 4 bases from J; bases unmatched to any gene: 9. There are 17 residues in the CDR3. The CDR3 loop reads CASSPPDRGVWGTEAFF. As DNA, the CDR3 is TGTGCCAGCTCACCACCGGACAGGGGAGTATGGGGCACTGAAGCTTTCTTT.

This clone was seen only a few times. The genes are TRBV6-5 and TRBJ1-2; no clear D. This CDR3 contains 14 residues. The ends were cut back, 3 bases at V and 14 bases at J, with 22 bases in the middle. Per germline, CDR1 MNHEY and CDR2 SVGAGI. The CDR3 region is CASSYAATIRLETF. For the CDR3, the DNA is TGTGCCAGCAGTTATGCCGCGACTATAAGGTTGGAAACCTTC.

In DNA form, the CDR3 reads TGTGCCAGCAGAACATGGACAGGTTATTACAATGAGCAGTTCTTC. Protein: CASRTWTGYYNEQFF. The chain employs TRBV6-5 and TRBJ2-1, with TRBD1 matching 7 bases. CDR3 length: 15 residues. J gave up 4 bases and V 6 bases, and 9 bases lay outside the gene matches. CDR1 and CDR2 (germline): MNHEY, SVGAGI.

The V gene is TRBV2, the J gene TRBJ2-1; 7 bases align to TRBD1. Germline CDR1 is SNHLY and CDR2 is FYNNEI. CDR3 size: 14 residues. With V trimmed by 1 base and J by 11 bases, 8 bases remained unmatched. The DNA for the CDR3 is TGTGCCAGCAGTGAAGGGCGAGACAGGGTTAAGCAGTTCTTC. Its translation: CASSEGRDRVKQFF.

The chain joins TRBV6-5 to TRBJ1-1, with D perhaps TRBD1 (5 bases). V lost 5 bases to trimming and J lost 11 bases, with 24 bases between them. The CDR3 extends over 15 amino acids. CDR1 and CDR2 (germline): MNHEY, SVGAGI. The chain's CDR3 is CASSPPDAFGARAFF. The CDR3 region has the DNA TGTGCCAGCAGTCCGCCTGATGCGTTTGGGGCCCGGGCTTTCTTT.

This chain uses TRBV19 with TRBJ1-1, with 8 bases aligning to TRBD1. V dropped 6 bases and J dropped 1; count of bases not matched to a gene: 10. CDR1 is LNHDA and CDR2 is SQIVND in the germline V gene (reference sequence). The CDR3 runs 16 residues. The CDR3 DNA is TGTGCCAGTAGCCAAAGGACAGGGCGACAGAACACTGAAGCTTTCTTT. It encodes CASSQRTGRQNTEAFF. The whole variable domain, filled in from reference TRBV19 and TRBJ1-1, reads DGGITQSPKYLFRKEGQNVTLSCEQNLNHDAMYWYRQDPGQGLRLIYYSQIVNDFQKGDIAEGYSVSREKKESFPLTVTSAQKNPTAFYLCASSQRTGRQNTEAFFGQGTRLTVV.

This clone came up once. The J gene is TRBJ2-5, the V gene TRBV3-1 (or the pseudogene TRBV3-2), with D tentatively TRBD2 (6 bases). From germline, CDR1 is LGHDT and CDR2 YNNKEL (reference sequence). The CDR3 has 17 amino acids. Trimming cost V 0 bases and J 1 base, with 15 bases left between them. CDR3 DNA sequence: TGTGCCAGCAGCCAAGAAGGAGGCGCGGGACTCCAAGAGACCCAGTACTTC. It is translated as CASSQEGGAGLQETQYF.

This clone came up a few times. This chain uses TRBV6-2 or TRBV6-3 with TRBJ2-3; D is undetermined. This CDR3 spans 14 amino acids. In germline, CDR1 is MNHEY, CDR2 SVGEGT. Trimming shortened V by 3 bases and J by 6 bases, and 13 bases separated the two germline ends. CDR3 bases: TGTGCCAGCAGTTATTTCTCTACCGGGGATACGCAGTATTTT. It specifies CASSYFSTGDTQYF.

This chain links TRBV3-1 (or the pseudogene TRBV3-2) with TRBJ2-7, with a possible D match to TRBD1 (6 bases). The germline V gene encodes CDR1 LGHDT and CDR2 YNNKEL (reference sequence). The CDR3 has 12 residues. V dropped 1 base and J dropped 6 bases, with 7 bases sitting between them. The CDR3 DNA is TGTGCCAGCAGCCAAGGGGGGCCCGAGCAGTACTTC. Translating it yields CASSQGGPEQYF.

V gene TRBV4-2 combines with J gene TRBJ1-2; 8 bases are a match to TRBD1. This CDR3 is built from 17 residues. Trimming took 0 bases from V and 4 from J; bases not matched to a gene: 10. Germline CDR1 and CDR2: LGHNA and YNFKEQ. In DNA, the CDR3 is TGTGCCAGCAGCCAAGATCCCCAGGGGGCGCGGGTCTATGGCTACACCTTC. Protein sequence: CASSQDPQGARVYGYTF.